This TCR beta chain was identified during a study of cytomegalovirus exposure and HLA in healthy donors. The CDR3 covers 17 residues. Germline trimming cut 1 base from V and 0 bases from J; bases unmatched to any gene: 4. Per germline, CDR1 KGHSH and CDR2 LQKENI. TCRdb keeps only in-frame clones here, not all; method: immunoSEQ multiplex PCR. This table holds some 120,000 clones, 70% to 90% found once. This TCR was recovered from a woman in her late teens or twenties in good health and CMV-seronegative. The J gene is TRBJ2-3, the V gene TRBV18; 10 bases are a match to TRBD2. Sequencing was done on a sample of PBMCs. CDR3 protein: CASSPLGTSVSTDTQYF. The DNA for the CDR3 is TGTGCCAGCTCACCACTTGGGACTAGCGTAAGCACAGATACGCAGTATTTT. Full variable domain (rest looked up from reference TRBV18 and TRBJ2-3): NAGVMQNPRHLVRRRGQEARLRCSPMKGHSHVYWYRQLPEEGLKFMVYLQKENIIDESGMPKERFSAEFPKEGPSILRIQQVVRGDSAAYFCASSPLGTSVSTDTQYFGPGTRLTVL.